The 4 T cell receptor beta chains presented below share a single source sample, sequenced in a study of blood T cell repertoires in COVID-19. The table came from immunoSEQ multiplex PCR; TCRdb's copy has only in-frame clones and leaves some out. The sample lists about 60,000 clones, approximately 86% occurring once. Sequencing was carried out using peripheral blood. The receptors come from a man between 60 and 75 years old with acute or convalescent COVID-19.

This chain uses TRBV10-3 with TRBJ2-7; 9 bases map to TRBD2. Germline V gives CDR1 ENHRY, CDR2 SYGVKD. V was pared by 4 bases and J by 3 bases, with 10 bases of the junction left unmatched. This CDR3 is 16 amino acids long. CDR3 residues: CAISGHRLAANYEQYF. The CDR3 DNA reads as TGTGCCATCAGTGGCCATAGACTAGCGGCAAACTACGAGCAGTACTTC.

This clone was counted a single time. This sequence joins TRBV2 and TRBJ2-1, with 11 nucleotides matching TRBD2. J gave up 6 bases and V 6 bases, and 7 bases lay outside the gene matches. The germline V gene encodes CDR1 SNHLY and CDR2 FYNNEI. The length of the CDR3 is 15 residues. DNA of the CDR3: TGTGCCAGCAGCCAACGACTAGCGGGACCCAATGAGCAGTTCTTC. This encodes CASSQRLAGPNEQFF.

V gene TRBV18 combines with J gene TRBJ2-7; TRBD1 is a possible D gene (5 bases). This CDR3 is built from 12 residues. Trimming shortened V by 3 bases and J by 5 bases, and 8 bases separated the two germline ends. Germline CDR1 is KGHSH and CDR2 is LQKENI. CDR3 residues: CASSPQGNEQYF. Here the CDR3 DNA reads TGTGCCAGCTCACCGCAGGGTAACGAGCAGTACTTC.

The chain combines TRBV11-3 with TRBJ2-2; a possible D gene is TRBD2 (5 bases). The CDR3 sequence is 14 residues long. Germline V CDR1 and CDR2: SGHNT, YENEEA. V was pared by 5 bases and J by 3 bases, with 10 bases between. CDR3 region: CASSPADYTGELFF. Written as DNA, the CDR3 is TGTGCCAGCAGCCCGGCGGACTACACCGGGGAGCTGTTTTTT.